What follows are 25 T cell receptor beta chains derived from one specimen sequenced in a study of cytotoxic CD8 clonotypes in ibrutinib-treated CLL. TCRdb's table, derived via immunoSEQ multiplex PCR, lists solely in-frame clones and lacks some. This table holds about 86,000 clones, just over 85% found once. The material was PBMCs, obtained before ibrutinib treatment. The origin of the receptors is a human donor with chronic lymphocytic leukemia.

The genes are TRBV12-5 and TRBJ1-5; TRBD1 matches 7 bases. The germline V gene encodes CDR1 LGHNT and CDR2 FRNRAP. V was pared by 2 bases and J by 3 bases, with 7 bases of the junction left unmatched. This CDR3 comprises 16 residues. The CDR3 loop is CASGLWAGGPNQPQHF. The DNA of the CDR3 is TGTGCTAGTGGTTTGTGGGCAGGGGGACCCAATCAGCCCCAGCATTTT.

The V gene is TRBV6-1, the J gene TRBJ2-7, with 12 bases lining up with TRBD2. V lost 3 bases to trimming and J lost 1 base; unmatched junction nucleotides: 4. Germline values: CDR1 MNHNS, CDR2 SASEGT. The CDR3 consists of 16 residues. The CDR3 is CASSDAGLAGSYEQYF. The DNA of the CDR3 is TGTGCCAGCAGTGATGCTGGACTAGCGGGATCCTACGAGCAGTACTTC.

The chain uses TRBV29-1 and TRBJ2-1, with 12 positions matching TRBD2. Germline V gene data show CDR1 as SQVTM and CDR2 as ANQGSEA. Trimming cost V 4 bases and J 13 bases; bases outside gene matches: 5. This CDR3 has 12 amino acids. DNA of the CDR3: TGCAGCGTTGGTGGACTAGCGGGGCACCAGTTCTTC. As protein: CSVGGLAGHQFF.

The V gene is TRBV5-1, the J gene TRBJ2-1, with D perhaps TRBD1 (6 bases). The V end was cut by 2 bases, the J end by 2 bases, with 11 bases between. This CDR3 has 15 residues. The germline V gene encodes CDR1 SGHRS and CDR2 YFSETQ. The DNA for the CDR3 is TGCGCCAGCAGCTTCGAGGGGGTCGCCTACAATGAGCAGTTCTTC. Translating gives CASSFEGVAYNEQFF.

The chain has TRBV19 and TRBJ1-3, with a possible D match to TRBD1 (5 bases). Between the trimmed V and J ends, which lost 7 bases and 0 bases, there was a span of 19 bases. CDR3 length equals 17 residues. Per the germline V gene, CDR1 is LNHDA and CDR2 is SQIVND (reference sequence). CDR3 amino acids: CASMEDVTGLSGNTIYF. CDR3 in DNA: TGTGCCAGTATGGAAGATGTTACAGGTCTCTCTGGAAACACCATATATTTT. The variable domain in full, with the rest retrieved from reference TRBV19 and TRBJ1-3, is DGGITQSPKYLFRKEGQNVTLSCEQNLNHDAMYWYRQDPGQGLRLIYYSQIVNDFQKGDIAEGYSVSREKKESFPLTVTSAQKNPTAFYLCASMEDVTGLSGNTIYFGEGSWLTVV.

The CDR3 region is CASRYRGRIYF. CDR3 bases: TGTGCCAGTCGTTACAGGGGCAGAATCTACTTC. The chain recombines TRBV2 with TRBJ2-7; TRBD1 aligns across 7 bases. J gave up 13 bases and V 9 bases, and 12 bases lay outside the gene matches. The CDR3 sequence is 11 residues long. Germline V gene sequence: CDR1 SNHLY, CDR2 FYNNEI.

V usage is TRBV16 and J usage is TRBJ2-7; 9 bases are a match to TRBD2. The junction had 10 bases not matched to a gene; V was cut back by 4 bases and J by 0 bases. The CDR3 has 17 residues. Per germline, CDR1 KGHSY and CDR2 FQNENV. CDR3 nucleotide sequence: TGTGCCAGCAGCCCACCTAAGACTAGCGGAAGCTCCTACGAGCAGTACTTC. Translated, it gives CASSPPKTSGSSYEQYF. Based on the CDR3 plus reference TRBV16 and TRBJ2-7, the full variable domain is GEEVAQTPKHLVRGEGQKAKLYCAPIKGHSYVFWYQQVLKNEFKFLISFQNENVFDETGMPKERFSAKCLPNSPCSLEIQATKLEDSAVYFCASSPPKTSGSSYEQYFGPGTRLTVT.

V and J are TRBV7-9 and TRBJ2-7; unclear D gene. Germline CDR1 and CDR2: SEHNR and FQNEAQ (reference sequence). Trimming stripped 1 base from V and 2 bases from J, with 9 bases between. The CDR3 totals 14 residues. The CDR3 bases are TGTGCCAGCAGCTTAGAGGTTTCACCCTACGAGCAGTACTTC. This gives the protein CASSLEVSPYEQYF.

J is TRBJ2-1 and V is TRBV7-3; maybe TRBD2 (6 bases). V lost 3 bases, J lost 3 bases, and 15 bases lay in between. In germline, CDR1 is SGHTA, CDR2 FQGTGA. This CDR3 comprises 16 residues. In DNA form, the CDR3 reads TGTGCCAGCAGCTTCATAGCGGAAATCGACTACAATGAGCAGTTCTTC. It encodes CASSFIAEIDYNEQFF.

The V and J genes are TRBV19 and TRBJ2-7; D may match TRBD1 or TRBD2 (5 bases each). Trimming took 3 bases from V and 6 from J, leaving 12 bases between them. Germline CDR1 LNHDA, CDR2 SQIVND (reference sequence). There are 13 residues in the CDR3. In nucleotides, the CDR3 is TGTGCCAGTAGTATTGGGTTAGGGACCGAGCAGTACTTC. Protein product: CASSIGLGTEQYF. Using reference TRBV19 and TRBJ2-7 for the parts outside the CDR3, the full variable domain is DGGITQSPKYLFRKEGQNVTLSCEQNLNHDAMYWYRQDPGQGLRLIYYSQIVNDFQKGDIAEGYSVSREKKESFPLTVTSAQKNPTAFYLCASSIGLGTEQYFGPGTRLTVT.

The chain couples TRBV5-1 to TRBJ2-1; 8 bases fit TRBD2. J gave up 1 base and V 4 bases, and 4 bases lay outside the gene matches. CDR1 is SGHRS and CDR2 is YFSETQ in the germline V gene. The CDR3 spans 15 residues. In nucleotides, the CDR3 is TGCGCCAGCAGCACTGCTAGCGGGTCCTACAATGAGCAGTTCTTC. It translates to CASSTASGSYNEQFF. Using reference TRBV5-1 and TRBJ2-1 for the parts outside the CDR3, the full variable domain is KAGVTQTPRYLIKTRGQQVTLSCSPISGHRSVSWYQQTPGQGLQFLFEYFSETQRNKGNFPGRFSGRQFSNSRSEMNVSTLELGDSALYLCASSTASGSYNEQFFGPGTRLTVL.

The rearrangement joins TRBV11-1 to TRBJ2-7; no clear D gene. Trimming stripped 3 bases from V and 0 bases from J, with 9 bases between. Germline V lookup: CDR1 SGHAT, CDR2 FQDESV (reference sequence). This CDR3 spans 14 amino acids. CDR3 DNA: TGTGCCAGCAGCTTCCTTGGCGGCTCCTACGAGCAGTACTTC. Protein: CASSFLGGSYEQYF. Variable domain in full (rest from reference TRBV11-1 and TRBJ2-7): EAEVAQSPRYKITEKSQAVAFWCDPISGHATLYWYRQILGQGPELLVQFQDESVVDDSQLPKDRFSAERLKGVDSTLKIQPAELGDSAMYLCASSFLGGSYEQYFGPGTRLTVT.

This chain links TRBV27 with TRBJ2-6; no definite D call. The CDR3 has 14 amino acids. Germline CDR1 and CDR2: MNHEY and SMNVEV (reference sequence). The ends were cut back, 2 bases at V and 0 bases at J, with 2 bases in the middle. CDR3 coding DNA: TGTGCCAGCAGTTTAAGCTCTGGGGCCAACGTCCTGACTTTC. As protein: CASSLSSGANVLTF.

The chain employs TRBV18 and TRBJ2-4; no reliable D call. Germline CDR1 reads KGHSH; CDR2 reads LQKENI. Trimming left V 0 bases short and J 1 base short, with 10 bases between. The CDR3 runs 16 residues. CDR3 loop: CASSPPEGFAKNIQYF. Here the CDR3 DNA reads TGTGCCAGCTCACCACCCGAAGGTTTCGCCAAAAACATTCAGTACTTC.

This clone appeared a single time. This chain links TRBV6-5 with TRBJ2-1; possibly TRBD1 for D (5 bases). CDR3 length equals 13 residues. V lost 3 bases, J lost 9 bases, and 12 bases lay in between. Germline V gene lookup returns CDR1 MNHEY and CDR2 SVGAGI. The CDR3 DNA sequence: TGTGCCAGCAGTTATGGCAGGGTCGGTGAGCAGTTCTTC. Amino acids: CASSYGRVGEQFF.

The rearrangement joins TRBV27 to TRBJ2-7; D may be TRBD1 (6 bases). V lost 5 bases to trimming and J lost 6 bases, with 11 bases between them. Germline assignment: CDR1 MNHEY and CDR2 SMNVEV (reference sequence). The CDR3 runs to 12 residues. CDR3: CASSNRDREQYF. CDR3 nucleotides: TGTGCCAGCAGTAACAGGGATCGCGAGCAGTACTTC.

This chain connects TRBV7-9 to TRBJ2-7; D tentatively fits TRBD1 or TRBD2 (5 bases each). Trimming stripped 6 bases from V and 3 bases from J, with 12 bases between. The length of the CDR3 is 13 residues. Germline loops: CDR1 SEHNR, CDR2 FQNEAQ (reference sequence). CDR3: CASRRDGDYEQYF. The CDR3, as DNA: TGTGCCAGCAGGAGGGACGGCGACTACGAGCAGTACTTC.

CDR3 sequence: CASSYRAAGTNGNTEAFF. The CDR3 region has the DNA TGTGCCAGTAGTTATCGGGCAGCCGGGACAAATGGGAACACTGAAGCTTTCTTT. The V and J genes are TRBV19 and TRBJ1-1; D might be TRBD1 (6 bases). CDR3 length equals 18 residues. CDR1 is LNHDA and CDR2 is SQIVND in the germline V gene (reference sequence). Trimming cost V 5 bases and J 1 base, with 23 bases left between them.

This chain connects TRBV4-1 to TRBJ2-6, with D perhaps TRBD2 (7 bases). The CDR3 has 17 residues. Trimming took off 0 bases at V and 0 bases at J, with 9 bases between the two ends. Per germline, CDR1 MGHRA and CDR2 YSYEKL. The CDR3 DNA is TGCGCCAGCAGCCAAGAAGGGGGGGGCTCTGGGGCCAACGTCCTGACTTTC. It specifies CASSQEGGGSGANVLTF.

This sequence joins TRBV4-1 and TRBJ1-2, with TRBD1 matching 7 bases. V trimming: 1 base; J trimming: 8 bases; junction bases outside the gene matches: 4. This CDR3 spans 13 amino acids. CDR1 and CDR2 (germline): MGHRA, YSYEKL. In DNA form, the CDR3 reads TGCGCCAGCAGCCAAGTGACAGGGACGGGCTACACCTTC. This gives the protein CASSQVTGTGYTF.

The rearrangement links TRBV11-3 to TRBJ2-7; 7 bases match TRBD1. The CDR3 runs to 12 residues. Trimming at V came to 5 bases and at J to 5 bases, leaving 3 bases not matched to a gene. CDR1 and CDR2 from the germline V gene are SGHNT and YENEEA. The CDR3 DNA is TGTGCCAGCAGCCGAGGACAGGACGAGCAGTACTTC. Protein sequence: CASSRGQDEQYF.

The chain uses TRBV4-1 and TRBJ1-3, with D possibly TRBD1 on 6 matching bases. The V and J ends lost 4 bases and 2 bases respectively, with 9 bases between them. Germline V CDR1 and CDR2: MGHRA, YSYEKL. CDR3 size: 14 residues. The CDR3 DNA sequence: TGCGCCAGCAGCCTTGGGACAACTGGAAACACCATATATTTT. This codes for CASSLGTTGNTIYF.

This clone was detected once. J is TRBJ2-7 and V is TRBV7-8; 7 bases map to TRBD2. CDR1 SGHVS and CDR2 FQNEAQ come from the germline V gene. This CDR3 is built from 12 residues. Trimming took 5 bases from V and 5 from J; bases not matched to a gene: 3. CDR3: CASSPRGDEQYF. CDR3 nucleotides: TGTGCCAGCAGCCCTCGGGGGGACGAGCAGTACTTC.

The V gene is TRBV7-2, the J gene TRBJ2-2; no definite D call. The germline V and J ends were trimmed by 3 bases and 4 bases, with 6 bases remaining between them. Germline assignment: CDR1 SGHTA and CDR2 FQGNSA. The CDR3 length is 13 residues. The CDR3 region has the DNA TGTGCCAGCAGCTTGACAATCACCGGGGAGCTGTTTTTT. As protein: CASSLTITGELFF.

The rearrangement joins TRBV7-2 to TRBJ2-7; TRBD1 is a possible D gene (5 bases). This CDR3 has 16 amino acids. CDR1 is SGHTA and CDR2 is FQGNSA in the germline V gene. Trimming took off 4 bases at V and 3 bases at J, with 19 bases between the two ends. CDR3 DNA sequence: TGTGCCAGCAGCTCACTAAGCTGGGGCAGACTCTACGAGCAGTACTTC. Its translation: CASSSLSWGRLYEQYF.